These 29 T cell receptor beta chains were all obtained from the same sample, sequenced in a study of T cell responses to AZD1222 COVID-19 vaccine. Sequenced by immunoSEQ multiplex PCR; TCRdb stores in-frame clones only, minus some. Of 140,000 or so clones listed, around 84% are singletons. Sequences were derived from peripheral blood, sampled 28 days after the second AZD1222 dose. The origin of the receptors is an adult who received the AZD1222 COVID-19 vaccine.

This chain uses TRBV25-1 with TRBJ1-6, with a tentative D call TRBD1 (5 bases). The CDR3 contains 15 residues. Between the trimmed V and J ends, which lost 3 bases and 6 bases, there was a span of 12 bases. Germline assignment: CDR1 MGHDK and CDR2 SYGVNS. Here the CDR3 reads CASSDRAYSNSPLHF. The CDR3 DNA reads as TGTGCCAGCAGTGACAGGGCTTATTCTAATTCACCCCTCCACTTT.

CDR3 amino acids: CASSVAGGKETQYF. The CDR3 nucleotides read TGTGCCAGCAGCGTAGCGGGGGGCAAAGAGACCCAGTACTTC. J is TRBJ2-5 and V is TRBV9; D is perhaps TRBD2 (7 bases). In germline, CDR1 is SGDLS, CDR2 YYNGEE. The CDR3 is made up of 14 amino acids. Deletions cut 0 bases from V and 3 bases from J, with 9 bases between.

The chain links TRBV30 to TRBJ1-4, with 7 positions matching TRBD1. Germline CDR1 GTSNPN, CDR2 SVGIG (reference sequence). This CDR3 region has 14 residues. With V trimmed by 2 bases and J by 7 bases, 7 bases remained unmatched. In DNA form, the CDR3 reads TGTGCCTGGAGTCCAGGACAGGCGGTTGAAAAACTGTTTTTT. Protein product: CAWSPGQAVEKLFF.

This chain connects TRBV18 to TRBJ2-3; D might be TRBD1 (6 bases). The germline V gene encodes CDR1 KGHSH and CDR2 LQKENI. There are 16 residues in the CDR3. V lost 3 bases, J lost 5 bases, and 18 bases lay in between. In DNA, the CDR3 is TGTGCCAGCTCACCCGGGACAACTCTCGGGCGAGATACGCAGTATTTT. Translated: CASSPGTTLGRDTQYF.

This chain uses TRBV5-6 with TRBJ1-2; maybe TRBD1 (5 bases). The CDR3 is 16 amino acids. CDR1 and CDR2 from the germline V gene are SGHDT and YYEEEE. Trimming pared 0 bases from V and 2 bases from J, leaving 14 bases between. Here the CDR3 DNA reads TGTGCCAGCAGCTTGGTACTTCGGGGACGAAACTATGGCTACACCTTC. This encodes CASSLVLRGRNYGYTF.

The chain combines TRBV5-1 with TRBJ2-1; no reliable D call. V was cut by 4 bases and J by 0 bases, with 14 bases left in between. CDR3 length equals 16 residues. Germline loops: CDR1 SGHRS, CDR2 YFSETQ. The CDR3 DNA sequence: TGCGCCAGCAGCCGCGAGATGGAGAGCTCCTACAATGAGCAGTTCTTC. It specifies CASSREMESSYNEQFF.

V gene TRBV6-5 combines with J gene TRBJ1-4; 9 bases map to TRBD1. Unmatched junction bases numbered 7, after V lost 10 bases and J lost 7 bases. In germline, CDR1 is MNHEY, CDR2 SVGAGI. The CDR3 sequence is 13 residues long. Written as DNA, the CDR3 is TGTGCCACCTACGGGACAGGGTTTGAAAAACTGTTTTTT. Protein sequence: CATYGTGFEKLFF.

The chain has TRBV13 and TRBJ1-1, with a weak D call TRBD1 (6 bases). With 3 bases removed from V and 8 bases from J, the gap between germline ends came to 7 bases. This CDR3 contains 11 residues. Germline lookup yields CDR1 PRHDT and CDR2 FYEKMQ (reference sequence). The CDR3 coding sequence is TGTGCCAGCAGCTTCGGGGGCGAAGCTTTCTTT. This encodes CASSFGGEAFF.

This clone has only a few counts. The DNA of the CDR3 is TGCGCCAGCAGCTCCCCGGGGGCGACTAATGAAAAACTGTTTTTT. It is translated as CASSSPGATNEKLFF. The genes are TRBV5-1 and TRBJ1-4; perhaps TRBD1 as D (6 bases). CDR1 and CDR2 from the germline V gene are SGHRS and YFSETQ. The CDR3 is made up of 15 amino acids. Trimming pared 3 bases from V and 2 bases from J, leaving 11 bases between.

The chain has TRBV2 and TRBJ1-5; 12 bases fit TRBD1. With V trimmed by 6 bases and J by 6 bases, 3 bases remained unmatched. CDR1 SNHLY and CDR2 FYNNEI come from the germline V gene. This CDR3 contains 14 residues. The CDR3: CASRGTGGLQPQHF. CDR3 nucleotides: TGTGCCAGCAGGGGGACAGGGGGCCTTCAGCCCCAGCATTTT.

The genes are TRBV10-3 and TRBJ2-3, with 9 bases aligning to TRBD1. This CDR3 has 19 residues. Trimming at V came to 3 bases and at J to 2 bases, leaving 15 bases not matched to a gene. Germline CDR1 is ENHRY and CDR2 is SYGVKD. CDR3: CAISDSQSGTGSLTDTQYF. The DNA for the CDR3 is TGTGCCATCAGTGACTCCCAATCCGGGACAGGGTCCCTCACAGATACGCAGTATTTT.

CDR3 amino acids: CAWSARGIEAFF. The CDR3, as DNA: TGTGCCTGGAGCGCCCGTGGCATTGAAGCTTTCTTT. The chain combines TRBV30 with TRBJ1-1, with D uncertain. CDR1 and CDR2 (germline): GTSNPN, SVGIG (reference sequence). This CDR3 region has 12 residues. V shed 3 bases and J shed 7 bases, with 12 bases lying between them.

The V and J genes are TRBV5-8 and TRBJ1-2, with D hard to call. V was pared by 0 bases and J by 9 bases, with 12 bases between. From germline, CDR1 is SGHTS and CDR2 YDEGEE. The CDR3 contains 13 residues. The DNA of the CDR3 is TGTGCCAGCAGCTTGGGGTCTGGGTTAAGCTACACCTTC. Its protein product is CASSLGSGLSYTF.

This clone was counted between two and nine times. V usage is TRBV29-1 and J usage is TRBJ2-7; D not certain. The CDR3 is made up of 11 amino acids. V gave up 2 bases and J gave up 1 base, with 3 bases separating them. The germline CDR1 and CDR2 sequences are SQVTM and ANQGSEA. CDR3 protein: CSVERSYEQYF. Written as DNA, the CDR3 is TGCAGCGTTGAAAGGTCCTACGAGCAGTACTTC.

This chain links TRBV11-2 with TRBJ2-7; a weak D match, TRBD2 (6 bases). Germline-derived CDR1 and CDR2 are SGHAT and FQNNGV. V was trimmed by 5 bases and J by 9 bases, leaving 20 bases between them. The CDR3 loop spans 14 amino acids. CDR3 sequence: CASSPGLLTHLQYF. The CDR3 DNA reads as TGTGCCAGCAGCCCGGGACTTCTCACCCATCTGCAGTACTTC.

The CDR3 DNA reads TGCAGTGCTAGTATTGGGACAGCCTTGTTGAACACTGAAGCTTTCTTT. It specifies CSASIGTALLNTEAFF. The V call is TRBV20-1, the J call TRBJ1-1; 7 bases agree with TRBD1. The V gene end was trimmed by 3 bases and the J gene end by 0 bases; junction bases not matched to a gene: 10. The germline CDR1 and CDR2 sequences are DFQATT and SNEGSKA (reference sequence). The CDR3 has 16 amino acids.

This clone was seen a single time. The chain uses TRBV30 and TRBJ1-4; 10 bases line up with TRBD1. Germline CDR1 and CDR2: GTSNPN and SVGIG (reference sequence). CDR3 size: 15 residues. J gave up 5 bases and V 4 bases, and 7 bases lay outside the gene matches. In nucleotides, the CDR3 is TGTGCCTGGACCAACCCGGGACAGGGGAATGAAAAACTGTTTTTT. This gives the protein CAWTNPGQGNEKLFF.

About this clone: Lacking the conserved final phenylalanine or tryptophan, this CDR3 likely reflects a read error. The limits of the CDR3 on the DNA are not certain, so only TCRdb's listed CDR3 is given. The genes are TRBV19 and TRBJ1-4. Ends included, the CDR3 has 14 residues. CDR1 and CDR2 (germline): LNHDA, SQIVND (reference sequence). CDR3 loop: CASSSRRSPFGLLL.

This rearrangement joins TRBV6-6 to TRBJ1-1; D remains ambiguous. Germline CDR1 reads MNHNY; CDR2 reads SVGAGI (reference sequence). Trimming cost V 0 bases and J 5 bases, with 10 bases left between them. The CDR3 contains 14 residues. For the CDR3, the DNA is TGTGCCAGCAGTTACTCGGAGGGTAGGACTGAAGCTTTCTTT. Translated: CASSYSEGRTEAFF.

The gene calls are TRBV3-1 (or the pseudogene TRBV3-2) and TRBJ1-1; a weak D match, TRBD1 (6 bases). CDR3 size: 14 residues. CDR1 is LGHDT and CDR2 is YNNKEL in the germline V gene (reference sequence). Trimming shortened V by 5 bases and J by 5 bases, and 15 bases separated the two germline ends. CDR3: CASSNRQVGTEAFF. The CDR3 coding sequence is TGTGCCAGCAGCAATCGACAGGTGGGTACTGAAGCTTTCTTT.

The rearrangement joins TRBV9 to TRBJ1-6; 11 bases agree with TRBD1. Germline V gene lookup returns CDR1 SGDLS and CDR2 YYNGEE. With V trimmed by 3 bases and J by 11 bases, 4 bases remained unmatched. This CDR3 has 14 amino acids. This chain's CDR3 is CASSDGTGGAPLHF. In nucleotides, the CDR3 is TGTGCCAGCAGCGACGGGACAGGGGGAGCACCCCTCCACTTT.

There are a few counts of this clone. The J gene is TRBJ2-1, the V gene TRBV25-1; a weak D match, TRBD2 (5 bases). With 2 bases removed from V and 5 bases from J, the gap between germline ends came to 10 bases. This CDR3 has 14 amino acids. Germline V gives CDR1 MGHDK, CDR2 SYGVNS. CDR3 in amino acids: CASSEIGLHNEQFF. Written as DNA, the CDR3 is TGTGCCAGCAGTGAAATAGGACTGCACAATGAGCAGTTCTTC.

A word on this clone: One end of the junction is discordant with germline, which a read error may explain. CDR3 sequence (DNA): TGTGCCAGCTCTCCACAGGGTGCGGACTCACCCCTCCACTTT. Protein sequence: CASSPQGADSPLHF. This chain uses TRBV18 with TRBJ1-6, with D perhaps matching TRBD1 (6 bases). CDR3 size: 14 residues. CDR1 and CDR2 (germline): KGHSH, LQKENI.

This chain's CDR3 is CATSRDGLTGTDTQYF. The CDR3 DNA is TGTGCCACCAGCAGAGATGGGCTGACAGGAACAGATACGCAGTATTTT. V is TRBV15 and J is TRBJ2-3; D possibly corresponds to TRBD1 (6 bases). The CDR3 totals 16 residues. V was trimmed by 0 bases and J by 3 bases, leaving 13 bases between them. The V gene's germline CDR1 is LNHNV and CDR2 YYDKDF (reference sequence).

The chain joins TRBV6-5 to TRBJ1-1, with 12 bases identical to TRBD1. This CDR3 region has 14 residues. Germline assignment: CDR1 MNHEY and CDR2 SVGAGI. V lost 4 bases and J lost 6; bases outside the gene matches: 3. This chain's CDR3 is CASSLGQGAAEAFF. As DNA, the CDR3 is TGTGCCAGCAGTTTGGGACAGGGGGCTGCTGAAGCTTTCTTT.

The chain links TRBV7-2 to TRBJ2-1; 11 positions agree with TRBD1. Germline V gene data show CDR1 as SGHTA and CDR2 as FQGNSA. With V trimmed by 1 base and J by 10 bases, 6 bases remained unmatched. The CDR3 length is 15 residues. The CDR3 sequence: CASSLDRDRGEEQFF. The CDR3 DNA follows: TGTGCCAGCAGCTTAGACCGGGACAGGGGGGAGGAGCAGTTCTTC.

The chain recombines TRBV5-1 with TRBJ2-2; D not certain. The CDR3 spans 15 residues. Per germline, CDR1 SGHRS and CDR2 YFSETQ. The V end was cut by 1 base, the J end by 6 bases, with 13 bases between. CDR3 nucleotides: TGCGCCAGCAGCTTGCCAGAGCCTCCGTCCGGGGAGCTGTTTTTT. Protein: CASSLPEPPSGELFF.

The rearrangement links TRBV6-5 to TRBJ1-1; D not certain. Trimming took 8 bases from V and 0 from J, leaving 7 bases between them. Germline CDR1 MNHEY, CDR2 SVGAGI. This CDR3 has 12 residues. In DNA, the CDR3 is TGTGCCAGCGGAACGATGAACACTGAAGCTTTCTTT. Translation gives CASGTMNTEAFF.

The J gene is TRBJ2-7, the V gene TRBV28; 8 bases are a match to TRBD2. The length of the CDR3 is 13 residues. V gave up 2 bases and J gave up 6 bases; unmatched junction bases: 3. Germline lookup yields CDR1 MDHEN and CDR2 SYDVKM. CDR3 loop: CASSLIAGPEQYF. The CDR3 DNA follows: TGTGCCAGCAGTTTAATAGCGGGGCCCGAGCAGTACTTC.